One T cell receptor beta chain is described in this entry. As yet, its antigen is unknown. The data were taken from a study of naive and memory T cell subsets. An equimolar mix of two oligonucleotides served as the beta constant-region primer for TRBC1 and TRBC2. Ligated cDNA was amplified by four rounds of PCR with nested alpha and beta constant-region primers and SP2. TCRdb ran MiXCR on the UMI-ligation and nested PCR reads and lists one entry per CDR3 protein. Seen here are 130,000 to 150,000 distinct CDR3 sequences, about 17% observed once, and the top ten hold 0.14%. Study-wide results and caveats: Especially in CD8 cells, naive repertoires contained a few larger clonotypes, possibly CD45RA-re-expressing memory cells. Over 85% of naive TCR sequences appeared only once, unlike memory subsets.

The clonotype comes from a human donor in good health. The sequenced sample was naive CD4+ T cells from blood.

The CDR3 DNA follows: TGCAGTGCTAGCGGGACCTCCCCTAGCACAGATACGCAGTATTTT. Its protein is CSASGTSPSTDTQYF. The chain is built from TRBV20-1 and TRBJ2-3; D assignment may be TRBD1 or TRBD2 (5 bases each). The V and J ends lost 3 bases and 0 bases respectively, with 13 bases between them. From germline, CDR1 is DFQATT and CDR2 SNEGSKA (reference sequence). CDR3 length: 15 amino acids.